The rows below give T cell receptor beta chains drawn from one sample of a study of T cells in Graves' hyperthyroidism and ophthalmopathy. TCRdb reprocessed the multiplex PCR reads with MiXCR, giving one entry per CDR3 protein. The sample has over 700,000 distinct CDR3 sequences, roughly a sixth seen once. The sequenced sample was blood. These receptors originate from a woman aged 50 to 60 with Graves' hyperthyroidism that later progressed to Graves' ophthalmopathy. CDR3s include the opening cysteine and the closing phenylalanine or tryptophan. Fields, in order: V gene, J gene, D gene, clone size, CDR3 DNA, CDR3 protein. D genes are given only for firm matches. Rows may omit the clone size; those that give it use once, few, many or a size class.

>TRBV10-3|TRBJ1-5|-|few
TGTGCCATCAGTGAACCTGAACAGCCCCAGCATTTT
CAISEPEQPQHF
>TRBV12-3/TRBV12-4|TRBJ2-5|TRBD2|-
TGTGCCAGCAGTTTAGGGCTAGCGGGGGGGGGGAGGGAGACCCAGTACTTC
CASSLGLAGGGRETQYF
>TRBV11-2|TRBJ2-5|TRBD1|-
TGTGCCAGCAGCTTGGGGACAGGGGGTATTATTGAGACCCAGTACTTC
CASSLGTGGIIETQYF
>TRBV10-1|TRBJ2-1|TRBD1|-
TGCGCCAGCAGTGATGGGGGACAGGGTAGGGGTAATGAGCAGTTCTTC
CASSDGGQGRGNEQFF
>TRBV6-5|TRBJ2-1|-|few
TGTGCCAGCAGTTACTCGAGAAGCGGTGGCAATGAGCAGTTCTTC
CASSYSRSGGNEQFF
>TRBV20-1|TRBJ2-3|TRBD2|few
TGCAGTGCTAGTAGCGGGTTAGGGTTCACAGATACGCAGTATTTT
CSASSGLGFTDTQYF
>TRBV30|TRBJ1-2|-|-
TGTGCCTGGAGTAGTCCCTACCCTAGCGAGGGCTATGGCTACACCTTC
CAWSSPYPSEGYGYTF
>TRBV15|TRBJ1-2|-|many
TGTGCCACCAGCAGAGGAGGTTCGGACATGAACTATGGCTACACCTTC
CATSRGGSDMNYGYTF
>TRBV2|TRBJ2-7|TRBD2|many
TGTGCCAGCAGTGATGCTAGCGGGGGGGGGTACGAGCAGTACTTC
CASSDASGGGYEQYF
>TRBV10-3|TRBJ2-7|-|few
TGTGCCATCAGGGGACTTGAGGGACCCCTTTCCTACGAGCAGTACTTC
CAIRGLEGPLSYEQYF
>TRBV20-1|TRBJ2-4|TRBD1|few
TGCAGTGCTAGAGATGGGGACAGGGGGCTCAACATTCAGTACTTC
CSARDGDRGLNIQYF
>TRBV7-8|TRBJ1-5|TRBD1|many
TGTGCCAGCAGCAGGGGACAGGGGGGCCATCAGCCCCAGCATTTT
CASSRGQGGHQPQHF
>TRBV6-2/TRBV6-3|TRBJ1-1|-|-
TGTGCCACCCGGACGGAGGGGTTCAACACTGAAGCTTTCTTT
CATRTEGFNTEAFF
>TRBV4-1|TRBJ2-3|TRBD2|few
TGCGCCAGCAGCCCCGGGGGGGGCGGGGAAGATACGCAGTATTTT
CASSPGGGGEDTQYF
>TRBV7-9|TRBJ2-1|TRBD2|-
TGTGCCAGCAGCTCCCCGGCAAGCGGGGGGGGCAATGAGCAGTTCTTC
CASSSPASGGGNEQFF
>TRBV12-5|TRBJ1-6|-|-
TGTGCTAATGGTTTTACACCAAAACAGCCGCGGAAACAAGGGGATTCACCCCTCCACTTT
CANGFTPKQPRKQGDSPLHF
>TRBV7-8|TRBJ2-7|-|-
TGTGCCAGCAGCTTAGCCATTCGGGGCGAGCAGTACTTC
CASSLAIRGEQYF
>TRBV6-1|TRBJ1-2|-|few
TGTGCCGCCGGGCGTTCAAAGAACTATGGCTACACCTTC
CAAGRSKNYGYTF
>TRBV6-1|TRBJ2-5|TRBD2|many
TGTGCCAGCAGTGAAAGTCGCGGGGGTGAGACCCAGTACTTC
CASSESRGGETQYF
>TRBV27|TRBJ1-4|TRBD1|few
TGTGCCACCTCGAGAGGGGGCGGAACTAATGAAAAACTGTTTTTT
CATSRGGGTNEKLFF
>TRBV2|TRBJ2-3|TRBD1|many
TGTGCCAGCAGTGAGACCAGGGGGCTAGGGACAGATACGCAGTATTTT
CASSETRGLGTDTQYF
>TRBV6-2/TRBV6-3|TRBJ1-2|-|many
TGTGCCAGCAGATCGACAGCTAACTATGGCTACACCTTC
CASRSTANYGYTF
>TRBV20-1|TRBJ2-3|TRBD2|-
TGCAGTGCTCCGACTAGCGGGGGGGTCACGCAGTATTTT
CSAPTSGGVTQYF
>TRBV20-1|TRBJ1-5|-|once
TGCAGTGCCGTACCTGGGGGGCTCAATAATCAGCCCCAGCATTTT
CSAVPGGLNNQPQHF
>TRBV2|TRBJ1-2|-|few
TGTGCCAGCAGTGACTCCTGGGTTTGGGGCTACACCTTC
CASSDSWVWGYTF
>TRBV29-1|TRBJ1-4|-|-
TGCAGCGTTCGGGGGCCGGGGGGAGCGAATGAAAAACTGTTTTTT
CSVRGPGGANEKLFF
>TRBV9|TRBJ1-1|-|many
TGTGCCAGCAGCCCCCAGGACAGCACATTGAAAGCTTTCTTT
CASSPQDSTLKAFF
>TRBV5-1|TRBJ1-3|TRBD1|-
TGCGCCAGCAGCTTGGGACAGGGGAACTCTGGAAACACCATATATTTT
CASSLGQGNSGNTIYF
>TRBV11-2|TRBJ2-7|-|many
TGTGCCAGCAGCTTAGTCTCGGCGTGGAGCGGCGAGCAGTACTTC
CASSLVSAWSGEQYF
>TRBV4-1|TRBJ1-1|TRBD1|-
TGCGCCAGCAGCCAAGATGGTCGAGCAGGGGGGAACACTGAAGCTTTCTTT
CASSQDGRAGGNTEAFF
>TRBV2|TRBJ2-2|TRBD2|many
TGTGCCAGCAGTTTGAATAGCGGGGCGAACACCGGGGAGCTGTTTTTT
CASSLNSGANTGELFF
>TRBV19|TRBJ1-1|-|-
TGTGCCAGTAGTAATCCAGACTTGAACACTGAAGCTTTCTTT
CASSNPDLNTEAFF
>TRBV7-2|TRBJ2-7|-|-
TGTGCCAGCAGCTCCGGAGGGGGGGGTGAGCAGTACTTC
CASSSGGGGEQYF
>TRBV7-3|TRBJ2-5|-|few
TGTGCCAGCAGCTCCGGACAGACGAACCCGGAGACCCAGTACTTC
CASSSGQTNPETQYF
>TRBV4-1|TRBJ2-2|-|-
TGCGCCAGCAGCCAAGATAGTTCAGGAGCCGGGGAGCTGTTTTTT
CASSQDSSGAGELFF
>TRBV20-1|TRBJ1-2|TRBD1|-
TGCAGTGCTGCCACAGGGGTTTTTGGCTACACCTTC
CSAATGVFGYTF
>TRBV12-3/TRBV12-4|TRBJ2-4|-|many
TGTGCCAGCAGTTTATGGGTCAGCGTAACGGCCAAAAACATTCAGTACTTC
CASSLWVSVTAKNIQYF
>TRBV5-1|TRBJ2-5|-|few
TGCGCCAGCAGCCGAACAACAGGGCACGAGACCCAGTACTTC
CASSRTTGHETQYF
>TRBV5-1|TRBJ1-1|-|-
TGCGCCAGCAGCTTCCGACAGGCTCTATCTAACACTGAAGCTTTCTTT
CASSFRQALSNTEAFF
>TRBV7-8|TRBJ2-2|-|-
TGTGCCAGCAGCTTAACCAGACAGTCAGGTCAAACCGGGGAGCTGTTTTTT
CASSLTRQSGQTGELFF
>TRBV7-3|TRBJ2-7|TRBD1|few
TGTGCCAGCAGCTTACAGGGGGACGGCTCCTGCGAGCAGTACTTC
CASSLQGDGSCEQYF
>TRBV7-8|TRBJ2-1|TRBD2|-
TGTGCCAGCAGCTTACCCCTAGCGGGCCTCTACAATGAGCAGTTCTTC
CASSLPLAGLYNEQFF
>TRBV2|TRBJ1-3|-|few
TGTGCCAGCAGTGCAGGGTCCTCTGGAAACACCATATATTTT
CASSAGSSGNTIYF
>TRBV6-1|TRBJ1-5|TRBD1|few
TGTGCCAGCAATAGGGACAGCGGGAATCAGCCCCAGCATTTT
CASNRDSGNQPQHF
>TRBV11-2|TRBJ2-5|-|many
TGTGCCAGCAGCTTAGGGGACATTCTCAGGGAGACCCAGTACTTC
CASSLGDILRETQYF